Following are 18 T cell receptor beta chains from one sample sequenced in a study of blood T cell repertoires in COVID-19. The method was immunoSEQ multiplex PCR; TCRdb's version includes in-frame clones alone and lacks a portion of them. This sample has a few hundred thousand clones, with 70% to 90% found just once. Source material: peripheral blood. These receptors all come from a man aged 18 to 29 with COVID-19, enrolled during active disease.

The rearrangement joins TRBV5-6 to TRBJ1-3; TRBD1 is a possible D gene (6 bases). Trimming left V 4 bases short and J 4 bases short, with 12 bases between. CDR3 length: 14 amino acids. Germline loops: CDR1 SGHDT, CDR2 YYEEEE. CDR3 protein: CASSQQGRGNTIYF. Written as DNA, the CDR3 is TGTGCCAGCAGCCAACAGGGTCGCGGAAACACCATATATTTT.

V and J are TRBV6-5 and TRBJ2-7, with D possibly matching TRBD2 (5 bases). V shed 4 bases and J shed 12 bases, with 22 bases lying between them. The CDR3 spans 14 residues. Germline V gene lookup returns CDR1 MNHEY and CDR2 SVGAGI. The CDR3, as DNA: TGTGCCAGCAGTTCGAACTCGGACTTCACTAGTATGTACTTC. It yields the protein CASSSNSDFTSMYF.

The J gene is TRBJ1-6, the V gene TRBV18, with 7 bases matching TRBD1. Germline-derived CDR1 and CDR2 are KGHSH and LQKENI. V lost 3 bases and J lost 5; bases outside the gene matches: 10. CDR3 length equals 17 residues. This chain's CDR3 is CASSPYYPGQNNSPLHF. CDR3 DNA: TGTGCCAGCTCACCGTACTATCCGGGACAGAATAATTCACCCCTCCACTTT.

J is TRBJ2-3 and V is TRBV4-2; D might be TRBD2 (5 bases). Between the trimmed V and J ends, which lost 3 bases and 3 bases, there was a span of 7 bases. Germline CDR1 and CDR2: LGHNA and YNFKEQ. The CDR3 spans 13 residues. CDR3 sequence: CASSQWTTDTQYF. CDR3 nucleotide sequence: TGTGCCAGCAGCCAGTGGACTACAGATACGCAGTATTTT.

The genes are TRBV12-2 and TRBJ2-1; the DNA was not compared with TRBD2, the D call given in the table. TRBV12-2 is a known pseudogene. The length of the CDR3 is 13 residues. CDR3 DNA sequence: TGTGCAAGTCGCTTGCGGGAGTACAATGAGCAGTTCTTC. Its protein is CASRLREYNEQFF.

The J gene is TRBJ1-3, the V gene TRBV7-9, with D unclear. CDR3 length equals 14 residues. Trimming left V 3 bases short and J 2 bases short, with 8 bases between. CDR1 is SEHNR and CDR2 is FQNEAQ in the germline V gene (reference sequence). Here the CDR3 DNA reads TGTGCCAGCAGCTTGAGGATAACTGGAAACACCATATATTTT. Its translation: CASSLRITGNTIYF.

Here the CDR3 reads CASSMPEYYNEQFF. The CDR3 DNA follows: TGTGCCAGTAGTATGCCCGAGTACTACAATGAGCAGTTCTTC. The genes are TRBV19 and TRBJ2-1; no reliable D call. Trimming took 3 bases from V and 3 from J, leaving 9 bases between them. This CDR3 region has 14 residues. In germline, CDR1 is LNHDA, CDR2 SQIVND (reference sequence).

This chain joins TRBV7-9 and TRBJ2-7; 7 bases align to TRBD2. J gave up 5 bases and V 5 bases, and 6 bases lay outside the gene matches. The CDR3 totals 13 residues. Per the germline V gene, CDR1 is SEHNR and CDR2 is FQNEAQ (reference sequence). The CDR3, as DNA: TGTGCCAGCAGCGTTTTGGGGGGGAACGAGCAGTACTTC. It encodes CASSVLGGNEQYF. Based on the CDR3 plus reference TRBV7-9 and TRBJ2-7, the full variable domain is DTGVSQNPRHKITKRGQNVTFRCDPISEHNRLYWYRQTLGQGPEFLTYFQNEAQLEKSRLLSDRFSAERPKGSFSTLEIQRTEQGDSAMYLCASSVLGGNEQYFGPGTRLTVT.

The chain joins TRBV19 to TRBJ1-5; TRBD1 agrees at 8 bases. V was pared by 5 bases and J by 6 bases, with 6 bases of the junction left unmatched. This CDR3 has 14 residues. The germline gives CDR1 LNHDA, CDR2 SQIVND (reference sequence). This CDR3 is CASSLTGGGQPQHF. In DNA, the CDR3 is TGTGCCAGTAGTCTAACAGGGGGGGGTCAGCCCCAGCATTTT. Full variable domain (missing parts from reference TRBV19 and TRBJ1-5): DGGITQSPKYLFRKEGQNVTLSCEQNLNHDAMYWYRQDPGQGLRLIYYSQIVNDFQKGDIAEGYSVSREKKESFPLTVTSAQKNPTAFYLCASSLTGGGQPQHFGDGTRLSIL.

This chain joins TRBV7-2 and TRBJ1-1; TRBD1 matches at 7 bases. The CDR3 is 15 residues long. Losses at the gene ends were 5 bases for V and 1 base for J; bases not matched to a gene: 7. Germline lookup yields CDR1 SGHTA and CDR2 FQGNSA. In nucleotides, the CDR3 is TGTGCCAGCAGCCCCTGGGACAGCGGGAACACTGAAGCTTTCTTT. It codes for CASSPWDSGNTEAFF.

V gene TRBV5-1 combines with J gene TRBJ2-2; D gene uncertain. V lost 3 bases, J lost 1 base, and 10 bases lay in between. In germline, CDR1 is SGHRS, CDR2 YFSETQ. This CDR3 has 15 amino acids. The CDR3 sequence is CASSWRAGNTGELFF. CDR3 nucleotides: TGCGCCAGCAGCTGGCGCGCAGGGAACACCGGGGAGCTGTTTTTT. The full variable domain, with the rest looked up from reference TRBV5-1 and TRBJ2-2, is KAGVTQTPRYLIKTRGQQVTLSCSPISGHRSVSWYQQTPGQGLQFLFEYFSETQRNKGNFPGRFSGRQFSNSRSEMNVSTLELGDSALYLCASSWRAGNTGELFFGEGSRLTVL.

The V call is TRBV18, the J call TRBJ1-1, with a possible D match to TRBD1 (6 bases). Germline loops: CDR1 KGHSH, CDR2 LQKENI. The CDR3 runs 15 residues. V lost 2 bases, J lost 1 base, and 11 bases lay in between. The CDR3 loop reads CASSPWGLRNTEAFF. CDR3 DNA: TGTGCCAGCTCACCATGGGGGCTCAGGAACACTGAAGCTTTCTTT.

As regards this clone: A read error may account for a junction end that differs from germline. The CDR3 region has the DNA TGTGCCAGCAGTGCCCAGGACTCCAATAATTCACCCCTCCACTTT. Translating gives CASSAQDSNNSPLHF. V usage is TRBV2 and J usage is TRBJ1-6; no firm D call. Germline V gene lookup returns CDR1 SNHLY and CDR2 FYNNEI. The CDR3 consists of 15 residues.

This clone showed up just once. The J gene is TRBJ2-1, the V gene TRBV6-6, with a tentative D call TRBD1 (7 bases). Germline CDR1 is MNHNY and CDR2 is SVGAGI (reference sequence). V was shortened by 7 bases and J by 4 bases, with 14 bases between the two germline ends. This CDR3 spans 14 amino acids. CDR3 nucleotides: TGTGCCAGCATCCCCGGGGGACAGTACAATGAGCAGTTCTTC. As protein: CASIPGGQYNEQFF.

This chain links TRBV7-9 with TRBJ2-2; TRBD2 matches at 7 bases. CDR1 is SEHNR, CDR2 FQNEAQ, per germline (reference sequence). The CDR3 has 16 residues. V dropped 5 bases and J dropped 4; count of bases not matched to a gene: 10. The CDR3 DNA is TGTGCCAGCAGCGCCCGACTAGCCTCGGGCACCGGGGAGCTGTTTTTT. This encodes CASSARLASGTGELFF.

The chain couples TRBV12-5 to TRBJ2-5; D may be TRBD1 (6 bases). Germline CDR1 reads LGHNT; CDR2 reads FRNRAP. The CDR3 is 14 residues long. V lost 0 bases, J lost 5 bases, and 10 bases lay in between. The CDR3 loop is CASGLVPGEETQYF. CDR3 DNA sequence: TGTGCTAGTGGTTTGGTACCAGGGGAGGAGACCCAGTACTTC.

The CDR3 sequence is CAWRTAGAGNTIYF. The CDR3 DNA sequence: TGTGCCTGGAGAACCGCAGGGGCTGGAAACACCATATATTTT. V usage is TRBV30 and J usage is TRBJ1-3, with a tentative D call TRBD1 (6 bases). Deletions cut 3 bases from V and 2 bases from J, with 11 bases between. The CDR3 contains 14 residues. Germline CDR1 reads GTSNPN; CDR2 reads SVGIG (reference sequence).

The CDR3 sequence: CASSLALGRAFF. The CDR3 region has the DNA TGTGCCAGCAGTTTAGCTCTCGGGAGGGCTTTCTTT. The chain combines TRBV12-3 or TRBV12-4 with TRBJ1-1; D not resolved. Deletions cut 0 bases from V and 11 bases from J, with 10 bases between. The CDR3 totals 12 residues.